This T cell receptor (beta chain) stems from a study of cytomegalovirus exposure and HLA in healthy donors. Study-wide background: Among the approximately 370 donors who were genotyped, about 79% fell in the genetic ancestry cluster that is associated with self-reported Caucasian donors. Study-wide results and caveats: A missense variant in DCLRE1C was later tied to TCR beta V- and J-gene trimming.

The PCR was carried out with 60 Vbeta primers and 13 Jbeta primers. Sequencing was performed with immunoSEQ multiplex PCR; in TCRdb, only in-frame clones are kept and a portion is missing. The table includes 150,000 to 200,000 clones, 70% to 80% detected once. Trimming stripped 0 bases from V and 4 bases from J, with 9 bases between. Germline V CDR1 and CDR2: SGHTA, FQGNSA. This CDR3 region has 14 residues. With respect to this clone: Its matching antigen is unknown.

This TCR was recovered from a man between 60 and 75 years old in good health and CMV-seronegative. The rearrangement joins TRBV7-2 to TRBJ1-2; D remains ambiguous. Specimen: PBMCs. CDR3 amino acids: CASSLAQTSYGYTF. The DNA for the CDR3 is TGTGCCAGCAGCTTAGCCCAGACAAGCTATGGCTACACCTTC.